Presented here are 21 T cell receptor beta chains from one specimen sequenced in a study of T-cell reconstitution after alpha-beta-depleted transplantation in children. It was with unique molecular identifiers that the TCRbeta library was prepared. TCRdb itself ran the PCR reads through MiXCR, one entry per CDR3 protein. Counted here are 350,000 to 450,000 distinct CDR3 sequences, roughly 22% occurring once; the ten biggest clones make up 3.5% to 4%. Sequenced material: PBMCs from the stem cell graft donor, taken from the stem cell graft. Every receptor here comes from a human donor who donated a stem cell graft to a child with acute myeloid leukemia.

CDR3 loop: CASIPVTGPETQYF. As DNA, the CDR3 is TGTGCCAGCATCCCCGTAACAGGGCCAGAGACCCAGTACTTC. This chain uses TRBV7-9 with TRBJ2-5; a weak D match, TRBD1 (6 bases). The V gene lost 7 bases and the J gene lost 4 bases, with 16 bases spanning the gap. The CDR3 is 14 amino acids. Germline V gene lookup returns CDR1 SEHNR and CDR2 FQNEAQ (reference sequence).

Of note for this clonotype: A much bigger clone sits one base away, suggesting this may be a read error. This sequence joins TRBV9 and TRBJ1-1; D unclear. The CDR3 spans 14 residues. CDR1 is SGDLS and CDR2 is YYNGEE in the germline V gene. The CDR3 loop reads CSSSPHPGEVEAFF. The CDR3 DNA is TGTTCCAGCAGCCCCCACCCAGGAGAGGTTGAAGCTTTCTTT.

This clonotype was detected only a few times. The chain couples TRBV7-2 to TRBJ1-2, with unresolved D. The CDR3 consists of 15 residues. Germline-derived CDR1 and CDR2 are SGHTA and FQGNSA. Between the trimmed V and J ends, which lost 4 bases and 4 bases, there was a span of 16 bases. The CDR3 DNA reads TGTGCCAGCAGCTCCCTCGCTCAGGACGGCTATGGCTACACCTTC. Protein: CASSSLAQDGYGYTF.

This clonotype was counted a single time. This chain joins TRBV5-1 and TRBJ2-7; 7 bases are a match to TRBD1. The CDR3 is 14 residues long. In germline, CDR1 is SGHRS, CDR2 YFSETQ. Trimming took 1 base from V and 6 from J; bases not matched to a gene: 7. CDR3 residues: CASSLLGGICEQYF. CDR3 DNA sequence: TGCGCCAGCAGCTTGTTAGGGGGCATCTGCGAGCAGTACTTC.

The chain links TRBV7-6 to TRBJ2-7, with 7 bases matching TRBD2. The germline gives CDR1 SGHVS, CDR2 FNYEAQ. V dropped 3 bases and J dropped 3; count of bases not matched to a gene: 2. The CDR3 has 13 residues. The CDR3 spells CASSFREDYEQYF. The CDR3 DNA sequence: TGTGCCAGCAGCTTCCGGGAGGACTACGAGCAGTACTTC.

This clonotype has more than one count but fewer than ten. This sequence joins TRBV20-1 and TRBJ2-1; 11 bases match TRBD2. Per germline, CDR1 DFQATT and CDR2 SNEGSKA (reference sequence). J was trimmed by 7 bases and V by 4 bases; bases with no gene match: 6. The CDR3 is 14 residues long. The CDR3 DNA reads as TGCAGTGCTATAGCGGGAGGGCCAAGGAATGAGCAGTTCTTC. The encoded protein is CSAIAGGPRNEQFF.

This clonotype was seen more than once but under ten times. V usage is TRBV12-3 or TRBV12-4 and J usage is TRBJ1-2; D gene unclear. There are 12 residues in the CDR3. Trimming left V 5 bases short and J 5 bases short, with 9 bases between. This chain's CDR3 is CASSRPTYGYTF. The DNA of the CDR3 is TGTGCCAGCAGTCGCCCGACATATGGCTACACCTTC.

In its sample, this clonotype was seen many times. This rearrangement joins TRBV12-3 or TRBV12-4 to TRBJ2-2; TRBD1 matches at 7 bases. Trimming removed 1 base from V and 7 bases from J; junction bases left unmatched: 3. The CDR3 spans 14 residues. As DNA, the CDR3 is TGTGCCAGCAGTTTAGAGGGACAGTTCGGGGAGCTGTTTTTT. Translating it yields CASSLEGQFGELFF.

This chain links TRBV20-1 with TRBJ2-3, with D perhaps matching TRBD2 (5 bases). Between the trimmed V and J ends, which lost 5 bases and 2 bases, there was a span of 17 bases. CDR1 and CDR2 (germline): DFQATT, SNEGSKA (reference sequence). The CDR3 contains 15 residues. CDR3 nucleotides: TGCAGTGCTCTAAAGTCGGCGGGTTTCACAGATACGCAGTATTTT. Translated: CSALKSAGFTDTQYF.

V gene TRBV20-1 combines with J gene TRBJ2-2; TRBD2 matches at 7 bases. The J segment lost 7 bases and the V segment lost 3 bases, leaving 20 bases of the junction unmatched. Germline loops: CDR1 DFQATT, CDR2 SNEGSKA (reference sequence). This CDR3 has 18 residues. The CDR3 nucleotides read TGCAGTGCTAGGGGTCTGGTTGGGGGGAGGGCCGAAGACGGGGAGCTGTTTTTT. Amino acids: CSARGLVGGRAEDGELFF.

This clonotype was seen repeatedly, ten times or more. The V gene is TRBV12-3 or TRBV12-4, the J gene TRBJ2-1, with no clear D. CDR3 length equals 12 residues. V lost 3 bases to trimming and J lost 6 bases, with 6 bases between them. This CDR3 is CASSLSSNEQFF. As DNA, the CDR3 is TGTGCCAGCAGTTTGTCTAGCAATGAGCAGTTCTTC.

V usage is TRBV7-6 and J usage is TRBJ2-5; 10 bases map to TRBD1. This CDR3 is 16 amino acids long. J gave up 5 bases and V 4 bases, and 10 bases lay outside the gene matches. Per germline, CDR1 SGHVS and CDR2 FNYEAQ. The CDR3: CASSYLDRGAWETQYF. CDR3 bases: TGTGCCAGCAGCTACCTGGACAGGGGGGCTTGGGAGACCCAGTACTTC.

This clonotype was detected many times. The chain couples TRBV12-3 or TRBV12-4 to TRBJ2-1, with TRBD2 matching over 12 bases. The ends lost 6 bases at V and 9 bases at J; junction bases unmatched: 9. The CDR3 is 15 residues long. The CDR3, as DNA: TGTGCCAGCAGCCCGCTAGCGGGAGGGCCCGTTGAGCAGTTCTTC. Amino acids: CASSPLAGGPVEQFF.

The CDR3: CASSQEGAREQYF. As DNA, the CDR3 is TGTGCCAGCAGTCAGGAAGGGGCCCGCGAGCAGTACTTC. The J gene is TRBJ2-7, the V gene TRBV7-9; tentative D call: TRBD1 (5 bases). V was clipped by 6 bases and J by 6 bases, with 15 bases between them. Germline V lookup: CDR1 SEHNR, CDR2 FQNEAQ (reference sequence). The CDR3 loop spans 13 amino acids.

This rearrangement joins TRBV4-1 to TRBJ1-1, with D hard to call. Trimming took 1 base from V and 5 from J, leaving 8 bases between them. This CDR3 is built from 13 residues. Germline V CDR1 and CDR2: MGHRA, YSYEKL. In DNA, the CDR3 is TGCGCCAGCAGCCAAGTAGCCCGGACTGAAGCTTTCTTT. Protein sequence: CASSQVARTEAFF.

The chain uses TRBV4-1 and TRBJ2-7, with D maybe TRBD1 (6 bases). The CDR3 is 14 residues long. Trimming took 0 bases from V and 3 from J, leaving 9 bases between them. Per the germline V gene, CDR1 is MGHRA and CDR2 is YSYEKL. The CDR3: CASSQDQQGYEQYF. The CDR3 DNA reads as TGCGCCAGCAGCCAAGATCAACAGGGCTACGAGCAGTACTTC.

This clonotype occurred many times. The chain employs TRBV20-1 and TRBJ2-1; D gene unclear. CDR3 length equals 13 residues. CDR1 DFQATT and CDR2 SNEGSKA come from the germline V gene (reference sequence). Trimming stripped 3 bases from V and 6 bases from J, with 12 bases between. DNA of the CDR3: TGCAGTGCTAGTGAGGAGTGGCCCAATGAGCAGTTCTTC. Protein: CSASEEWPNEQFF.

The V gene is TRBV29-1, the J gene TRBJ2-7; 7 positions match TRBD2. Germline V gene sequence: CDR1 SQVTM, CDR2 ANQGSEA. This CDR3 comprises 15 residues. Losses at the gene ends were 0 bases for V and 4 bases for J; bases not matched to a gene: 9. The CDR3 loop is CSVEDQQSGGYEQYF. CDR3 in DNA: TGCAGCGTTGAAGATCAACAATCCGGGGGGTACGAGCAGTACTTC.

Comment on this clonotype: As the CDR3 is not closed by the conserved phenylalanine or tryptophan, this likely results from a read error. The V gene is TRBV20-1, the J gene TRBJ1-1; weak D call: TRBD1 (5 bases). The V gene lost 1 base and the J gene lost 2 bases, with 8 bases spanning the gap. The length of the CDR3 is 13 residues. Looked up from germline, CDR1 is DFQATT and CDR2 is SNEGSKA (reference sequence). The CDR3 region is CSARATVNTEAFV. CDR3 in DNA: TGCAGTGCTAGAGCGACAGTCAACACTGAAGCTTTCGTT.

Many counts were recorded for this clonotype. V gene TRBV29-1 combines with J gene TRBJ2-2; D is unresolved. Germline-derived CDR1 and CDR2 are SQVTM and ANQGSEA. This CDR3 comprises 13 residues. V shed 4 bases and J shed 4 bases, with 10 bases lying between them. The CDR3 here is CSVAGIATGELFF. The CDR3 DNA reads TGCAGCGTTGCTGGGATTGCCACCGGGGAGCTGTTTTTT.

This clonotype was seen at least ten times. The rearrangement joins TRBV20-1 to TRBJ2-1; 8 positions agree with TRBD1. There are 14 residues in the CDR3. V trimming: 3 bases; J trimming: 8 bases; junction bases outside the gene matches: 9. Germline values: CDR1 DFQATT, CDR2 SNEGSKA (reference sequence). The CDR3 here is CSASMAGGADEQFF. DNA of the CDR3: TGCAGTGCTAGTATGGCAGGGGGCGCGGATGAGCAGTTCTTC.